Shown below are 9 T cell receptor beta chains from a single sample sequenced in a study of metastatic and nonmetastatic thyroid tumors. Ahead of thyroid surgery, no patient had received treatment of any kind. From the PCR reads, TCRdb re-called clones with MiXCR. The sample has 35,000 to 40,000 clones; roughly 28% are singletons. Sequenced: blood. All receptors come from a male donor with papillary thyroid cancer or a benign thyroid nodule (not recorded which). Some clones in this sample may be carry-over from other donors' samples.

The rearrangement uses TRBV27 and TRBJ2-3; D remains unclear. V shed 5 bases and J shed 7 bases, with 13 bases lying between them. The CDR3 runs 13 residues. Germline V gene lookup returns CDR1 MNHEY and CDR2 SMNVEV (reference sequence). In nucleotides, the CDR3 is TGTGCCAGCAGTCAAACTCCACAGAATACGCAGTATTTT. The encoded protein is CASSQTPQNTQYF.

The table lists this clone with a few counts. This chain joins TRBV4-3 and TRBJ1-2; D not certain. V was cut by 4 bases and J by 6 bases, with 21 bases left in between. Germline V gene lookup returns CDR1 LGHNA and CDR2 YSLEER. This CDR3 has 16 amino acids. DNA for the CDR3: TGCGCCAGCAGCCCCCAGGCCAGTTTCGGCTTCGATGGCTACACCTTC. Translated, it gives CASSPQASFGFDGYTF.

This chain uses TRBV7-2 with TRBJ2-7; tentatively, D is TRBD1 (5 bases). The V and J ends lost 0 bases and 5 bases respectively, with 17 bases between them. The CDR3 runs to 16 residues. CDR1 and CDR2 (germline): SGHTA, FQGNSA. DNA of the CDR3: TGTGCCAGCAGCTTAGCTAGCCGGGCAGGGCAAAACGAGCAGTACTTC. Translated, it gives CASSLASRAGQNEQYF.

The chain has TRBV6-1 and TRBJ2-1, with 7 nucleotides matching TRBD1. Unmatched junction bases numbered 6, after V lost 5 bases and J lost 5 bases. This CDR3 is built from 14 residues. CDR1 is MNHNS, CDR2 SASEGT, per germline. The CDR3 spells CASSPRQGHNEQFF. The CDR3 coding sequence is TGTGCCAGCAGTCCCCGACAGGGCCACAATGAGCAGTTCTTC.

This clone was detected only a few times. This sequence joins TRBV6-1 and TRBJ2-7; 7 bases align to TRBD2. CDR3 length equals 15 residues. The germline V gene has CDR1 MNHNS and CDR2 SASEGT. With 6 bases clipped from V and 7 bases from J, the junction kept 15 bases outside the gene matches. CDR3 sequence: CASRSFGGRSEEQYF. CDR3 bases: TGTGCCAGCAGATCATTCGGCGGGAGAAGTGAAGAGCAGTACTTC.

V is TRBV6-2 or TRBV6-3 and J is TRBJ2-7; D not resolved. The CDR3 has 12 amino acids. Trimming shortened V by 3 bases and J by 2 bases, and 5 bases separated the two germline ends. Per the germline V gene, CDR1 is MNHEY and CDR2 is SVGEGT. The DNA of the CDR3 is TGTGCCAGCAGTTATTTTCCCTACGAGCAGTACTTC. This translates into CASSYFPYEQYF.

This clone is medium-sized by share. This chain uses TRBV6-1 with TRBJ2-7, with TRBD2 identical over 7 bases. There are 11 residues in the CDR3. CDR1 is MNHNS and CDR2 is SASEGT in the germline V gene. J lost 2 bases, V lost 8 bases, and 0 bases had no gene match. The CDR3 DNA is TGTGCCAGCGGGAGGGCCTACGAGCAGTACTTC. Protein sequence: CASGRAYEQYF.

This chain connects TRBV12-3 or TRBV12-4 to TRBJ2-1; 11 bases line up with TRBD2. The J segment lost 12 bases and the V segment lost 5 bases, leaving 12 bases of the junction unmatched. CDR3 length: 15 residues. CDR3 sequence reads: CASSHGTSGFRGQFF. The DNA of the CDR3 is TGTGCCAGCAGTCACGGGACTAGCGGTTTTAGGGGGCAGTTCTTC.

This chain links TRBV20-1 with TRBJ2-3; TRBD2 aligns across 10 bases. This CDR3 region has 16 residues. Germline trimming cut 3 bases from V and 3 bases from J; bases unmatched to any gene: 9. CDR1 is DFQATT and CDR2 is SNEGSKA in the germline V gene (reference sequence). The CDR3 coding sequence is TGCAGTGCTAGGAGGGCCCTAGCGGGAGAAACAGATACGCAGTATTTT. Residues: CSARRALAGETDTQYF.